This TCR beta chain comes out of a study of cytomegalovirus exposure and HLA in healthy donors. Notes on the study in general: Excluded were some V segments that proved indistinguishable, including TRBV6-2 and TRBV6-3. In a later analysis, HLA-associated beta chains showed higher expansion and lower generation probabilities than comparable chains.

The germline gives CDR1 SGHTA, CDR2 FQGNSA. Trimming took off 5 bases at V and 2 bases at J, with 13 bases between the two ends. The CDR3 is 14 residues long. In the case of this clone: What it recognizes is unknown.

It was with 60 Vbeta and 13 Jbeta primers that the PCR ran. The data were produced by immunoSEQ multiplex PCR, yet TCRdb's version contains in-frame clones alone and is incomplete. The sample contains 95,000 to 110,000 clones, around 65% of which appear only once. Material for sequencing was PBMCs. V is TRBV7-2 and J is TRBJ2-7; D may be TRBD2 (6 bases). The TCR was taken from a woman between 45 and 65 years old in good health and CMV-seronegative. The CDR3 DNA reads TGTGCCAGCAGCCACGCACTAGCTCCCTACGAGCAGTACTTC. Residues: CASSHALAPYEQYF.